These 31 T cell receptor beta chains originate from one sample sequenced in a study of T-cell reconstitution after alpha-beta-depleted transplantation in children. Using unique molecular identifiers, the investigators prepared the TCRbeta library. TCRdb reprocessed the PCR reads with MiXCR, giving one entry per CDR3 protein. The sample has roughly 500,000 distinct CDR3 sequences, roughly 10% seen once. The material was PBMCs, obtained before TCRalphabeta/CD19-depleted stem cell transplant. The source of these receptors is a child aged 2-15 years with inherited bone marrow failure, due to receive a stem cell transplant.

This clonotype came up many times. The chain links TRBV5-1 to TRBJ2-2; D not resolved. CDR1 and CDR2 (germline): SGHRS, YFSETQ. CDR3 length: 16 residues. Between the trimmed V and J ends, which lost 4 bases and 0 bases, there was a span of 13 bases. The CDR3 nucleotides are TGCGCCAGCAGCCTTGACTTACTTGCGAACACCGGGGAGCTGTTTTTT. This gives the protein CASSLDLLANTGELFF.

This clonotype was observed at least ten times. This sequence joins TRBV5-1 and TRBJ1-1; 7 nucleotides line up with TRBD1. The CDR3 has 14 amino acids. The V segment lost 0 bases and the J segment 4 bases; nucleotides outside the gene matches: 3. Germline values: CDR1 SGHRS, CDR2 YFSETQ. The CDR3 DNA is TGCGCCAGCAGCTTGGACAGGGGTGGCACTGAAGCTTTCTTT. It translates to CASSLDRGGTEAFF.

Ten or more counts support this clonotype. The chain combines TRBV28 with TRBJ2-7; D gene uncertain. The V and J ends lost 2 bases and 2 bases respectively, with 13 bases between them. This CDR3 contains 15 residues. CDR1 is MDHEN and CDR2 is SYDVKM in the germline V gene. The DNA for the CDR3 is TGTGCCAGCAGTTTACGCGGACGGCTTGCCTACGAGCAGTACTTC. It encodes CASSLRGRLAYEQYF.

This CDR3 reads CASSVPGETEAFF. CDR3 sequence (DNA): TGTGCCAGCAGTGTACCAGGGGAGACTGAAGCTTTCTTT. This sequence joins TRBV6-1 and TRBJ1-1, with D perhaps TRBD1 (6 bases). Per the germline V gene, CDR1 is MNHNS and CDR2 is SASEGT. This CDR3 has 13 residues. V was shortened by 4 bases and J by 5 bases, with 11 bases between the two germline ends.

At least ten counts were recorded for this clonotype. This chain uses TRBV12-3 or TRBV12-4 with TRBJ1-2, with TRBD1 matching 7 bases. This CDR3 is built from 13 residues. V dropped 1 base and J dropped 7; count of bases not matched to a gene: 3. The CDR3 bases are TGTGCCAGCAGTTTAGGACAGGGACTTGGCTACACCTTC. Its protein product is CASSLGQGLGYTF.

This clonotype was seen at least ten times. The chain joins TRBV9 to TRBJ1-5, with D maybe TRBD1 (5 bases). V was trimmed by 7 bases and J by 7 bases, leaving 18 bases between them. Germline V gives CDR1 SGDLS, CDR2 YYNGEE. This CDR3 comprises 14 residues. The CDR3 here is CASSRRGDGQPQHF. CDR3 nucleotides: TGTGCCAGCTCTAGGCGAGGGGACGGGCAGCCCCAGCATTTT.

Ten or more counts support this clonotype. The CDR3 nucleotides are TGTGCCAGCGGAAATTACGAGCAGTACTTC. Its translation: CASGNYEQYF. The chain uses TRBV12-3 or TRBV12-4 and TRBJ2-7; D is undetermined. V gave up 8 bases and J gave up 4 bases, with 6 bases separating them. This CDR3 contains 10 residues.

For this clonotype: This may be a read error, as it is one base from a much larger clone. Given the absence of the conserved phenylalanine or tryptophan at the CDR3 end, a read error is likely. The gene calls are TRBV27 and TRBJ1-5; D perhaps matches TRBD1 (6 bases). The CDR3 is made up of 15 amino acids. The germline V gene encodes CDR1 MNHEY and CDR2 SMNVEV (reference sequence). V gave up 2 bases and J gave up 3 bases, with 11 bases separating them. The CDR3 nucleotides read TGTGCCAGCAGTTTAGGGTCAGGGGTCAATCAGCCCCAGCATTCT. This translates into CASSLGSGVNQPQHS.

In this sample, this clonotype turned up many times. The genes are TRBV15 and TRBJ2-2, with D unclear. This CDR3 contains 12 residues. V lost 3 bases and J 5 bases, leaving 4 bases between the germline ends. CDR1 is LNHNV and CDR2 is YYDKDF in the germline V gene (reference sequence). The CDR3 nucleotides are TGTGCCACCAGCAGGGTAACCGGGGAGCTGTTTTTT. Protein sequence: CATSRVTGELFF.

In its sample, this clonotype was seen a few times. The rearrangement joins TRBV2 to TRBJ2-1; the match to TRBD2 covers 10 bases. Per germline, CDR1 SNHLY and CDR2 FYNNEI. Unmatched junction bases numbered 5, after V lost 6 bases and J lost 3 bases. The CDR3 is made up of 15 amino acids. CDR3 loop: CASRPTSGNYNEQFF. The DNA for the CDR3 is TGTGCCAGCAGGCCCACTAGCGGGAACTACAATGAGCAGTTCTTC.

At least ten counts were recorded for this clonotype. The J gene is TRBJ2-1, the V gene TRBV4-2; 10 nucleotides agree with TRBD2. Trimming at V came to 6 bases and at J to 4 bases, leaving 9 bases not matched to a gene. The CDR3 spans 16 residues. Germline V CDR1 and CDR2: LGHNA, YNFKEQ. DNA for the CDR3: TGTGCCAGCAGGCCCCTAGCGGGAGCTTCGTACAATGAGCAGTTCTTC. It codes for CASRPLAGASYNEQFF.

This clonotype was found many times. The chain couples TRBV10-3 to TRBJ1-1, with 7 positions matching TRBD1. The CDR3 totals 14 residues. The trim removed 10 bases at V and 2 bases at J, leaving 10 bases unmatched. The germline V gene encodes CDR1 ENHRY and CDR2 SYGVKD. CDR3 residues: CATGRTGTNTEAFF. For the CDR3, the DNA is TGTGCCACCGGCCGGACAGGCACTAACACTGAAGCTTTCTTT.

This clonotype was detected ten times or more. This sequence joins TRBV9 and TRBJ1-6; D is perhaps TRBD1 (5 bases). The CDR3 is 15 amino acids. Germline assignment: CDR1 SGDLS and CDR2 YYNGEE. The V gene lost 2 bases and the J gene lost 10 bases, with 16 bases spanning the gap. CDR3 loop: CASSVIDRSGSPLHF. The CDR3 DNA sequence: TGTGCCAGCAGCGTGATAGACAGATCGGGATCACCCCTCCACTTT.

This clonotype was counted ten times or more. The V gene is TRBV7-9, the J gene TRBJ1-1; 9 nucleotides agree with TRBD1. V lost 5 bases and J lost 4; bases outside the gene matches: 5. This CDR3 contains 14 residues. Germline V CDR1 and CDR2: SEHNR, FQNEAQ (reference sequence). CDR3 sequence reads: CASSVQGAVTEAFF. DNA for the CDR3: TGTGCCAGCAGCGTACAGGGGGCGGTCACTGAAGCTTTCTTT.

This clonotype was detected only a few times. The CDR3, as DNA: TGTGCCAGCAGTGACCACAGATACTACAATGAGCAGTTCTTC. Translation gives CASSDHRYYNEQFF. The chain couples TRBV28 to TRBJ2-1; D unresolved. Germline V gene lookup returns CDR1 MDHEN and CDR2 SYDVKM. The CDR3 length is 14 residues. Trimming cost V 5 bases and J 3 bases, with 11 bases left between them.

As for this clonotype: The junction shows a germline mismatch at one end, possibly a read error. The V and J genes are TRBV5-4 and TRBJ2-7, with TRBD2 matching over 8 bases. The length of the CDR3 is 14 residues. The germline gives CDR1 SGHNT, CDR2 YYREEE (reference sequence). CDR3 residues: CACSNQREWYEQYF. The CDR3 nucleotides read TGTGCCTGCAGCAACCAGCGGGAGTGGTACGAGCAGTACTTC.

This clonotype was counted ten times or more. J is TRBJ2-5 and V is TRBV20-1; possible D gene TRBD2, 5 bases. Per the germline V gene, CDR1 is DFQATT and CDR2 is SNEGSKA (reference sequence). The CDR3 runs to 15 residues. V lost 0 bases to trimming and J lost 5 bases, with 16 bases between them. CDR3 sequence reads: CSARDWRMGGETQYF. The DNA of the CDR3 is TGCAGTGCTAGAGATTGGAGGATGGGTGGGGAGACCCAGTACTTC.

This clonotype was observed many times. The chain uses TRBV27 and TRBJ2-1; 7 positions match TRBD1. The CDR3 has 14 residues. The V gene's germline CDR1 is MNHEY and CDR2 SMNVEV (reference sequence). Trimming at V came to 3 bases and at J to 7 bases, leaving 6 bases not matched to a gene. DNA for the CDR3: TGTGCCAGCAGTTTTTTCGACAGGGTGAATGAGCAGTTCTTC. As protein: CASSFFDRVNEQFF.

This clonotype was observed many times. V and J are TRBV4-3 and TRBJ2-1, with 9 bases identical to TRBD2. The germline gives CDR1 LGHNA, CDR2 YSLEER. The CDR3 runs 16 residues. Trimming took 3 bases from V and 3 from J; bases not matched to a gene: 6. CDR3 protein: CASSHELAGDYNEQFF. The CDR3 coding sequence is TGCGCCAGCAGCCACGAACTAGCGGGTGACTACAATGAGCAGTTCTTC.

This clonotype has more than one count but fewer than ten. The V gene is TRBV5-1, the J gene TRBJ1-3; 8 positions match TRBD1. V lost 4 bases and J lost 4; bases outside the gene matches: 10. The germline V gene encodes CDR1 SGHRS and CDR2 YFSETQ. The CDR3 runs 16 residues. The CDR3 DNA sequence: TGCGCCAGCAGCGGAGAACAGGGGGATGCCGGAAACACCATATATTTT. Protein product: CASSGEQGDAGNTIYF.

This clonotype was seen at least ten times. The chain employs TRBV4-1 and TRBJ2-7; D possibly uses TRBD1 or TRBD2 (5 bases each). The CDR3 is made up of 15 amino acids. The germline V and J ends were trimmed by 4 bases and 0 bases, with 13 bases remaining between them. Germline V lookup: CDR1 MGHRA, CDR2 YSYEKL. CDR3 protein: CASSRGTVSSYEQYF. Written as DNA, the CDR3 is TGCGCCAGCAGCCGTGGGACGGTCAGCTCCTACGAGCAGTACTTC.

This clonotype was counted ten times or more. The chain carries TRBV6-1 and TRBJ2-7, with 10 bases that match TRBD2. Germline-derived CDR1 and CDR2 are MNHNS and SASEGT. V was clipped by 5 bases and J by 5 bases; unmatched bases: 9. The CDR3 covers 15 residues. CDR3 in DNA: TGTGCCAGCAGTCCCCCTAGCGGGAGCACCCACGAGCAGTACTTC. Protein: CASSPPSGSTHEQYF.

Many counts were recorded for this clonotype. The chain joins TRBV27 to TRBJ2-2; TRBD2 agrees at 8 bases. This CDR3 has 14 amino acids. The germline gives CDR1 MNHEY, CDR2 SMNVEV (reference sequence). V was clipped by 8 bases and J by 1 base; unmatched bases: 3. For the CDR3, the DNA is TGTGCCAGCTTGGCGGGAGGGAACACCGGGGAGCTGTTTTTT. It is translated as CASLAGGNTGELFF.

This clonotype has at least ten counts. The chain uses TRBV12-3 or TRBV12-4 and TRBJ1-3; D not resolved. This CDR3 is built from 15 residues. The germline V and J ends were trimmed by 2 bases and 0 bases, with 8 bases remaining between them. The CDR3 region is CASSLRPRSGNTIYF. The CDR3 bases are TGTGCCAGCAGTTTAAGACCGCGCTCTGGAAACACCATATATTTT.

This clonotype was detected a few times. For the CDR3, the DNA is TGTGCCATCAGTGAGCCGGACAGGGCGCCAAACGAGCAGTACTTC. The encoded protein is CAISEPDRAPNEQYF. The J gene is TRBJ2-7, the V gene TRBV10-3; TRBD1 agrees at 8 bases. This CDR3 comprises 15 residues. V was clipped by 2 bases and J by 5 bases; unmatched bases: 8. CDR1 and CDR2 (germline): ENHRY, SYGVKD.

The rearrangement links TRBV2 to TRBJ2-1; D might be TRBD2 (6 bases). The CDR3 is made up of 12 amino acids. V lost 4 bases and J lost 9, with 10 bases in between. Germline CDR1 is SNHLY and CDR2 is FYNNEI. CDR3 in amino acids: CASSGDSREQFF. The CDR3 bases are TGTGCCAGCAGTGGGGACTCTCGTGAGCAGTTCTTC.

This chain links TRBV11-2 with TRBJ2-1; D is perhaps TRBD2 (7 bases). The CDR3 extends over 15 amino acids. Germline CDR1 and CDR2: SGHAT and FQNNGV. Trimming left V 2 bases short and J 2 bases short, with 10 bases between. The CDR3 here is CASSLWGGPYNEQFF. The CDR3 DNA reads TGTGCCAGCAGCTTATGGGGGGGGCCCTACAATGAGCAGTTCTTC.

This clonotype was observed many times. The V call is TRBV4-2, the J call TRBJ2-1; D may be TRBD2 (6 bases). There are 16 residues in the CDR3. Per the germline V gene, CDR1 is LGHNA and CDR2 is YNFKEQ. The V end was cut by 1 base, the J end by 5 bases, with 15 bases between. CDR3 loop: CASSQGGLPPNNEQFF. The CDR3, as DNA: TGTGCCAGCAGCCAAGGCGGACTACCACCTAACAATGAGCAGTTCTTC.

This clonotype was observed many times. The rearrangement links TRBV28 to TRBJ2-1; 9 bases fit TRBD2. CDR1 MDHEN and CDR2 SYDVKM come from the germline V gene. The length of the CDR3 is 16 residues. V shed 4 bases and J 5 bases; nucleotides not matched to a gene: 9. CDR3 nucleotides: TGTGCCAGCAGTTCTCCTGGCGGGAGGGCGAACAATGAGCAGTTCTTC. Its protein is CASSSPGGRANNEQFF.

This clonotype was observed many times. J is TRBJ2-1 and V is TRBV5-1; D gene ambiguous. The ends were cut back, 2 bases at V and 5 bases at J, with 11 bases in the middle. CDR3 size: 14 residues. Germline-derived CDR1 and CDR2 are SGHRS and YFSETQ. Here the CDR3 DNA reads TGCGCCAGCAGCTTACTCCCGAGGAACAATGAGCAGTTCTTC. Translated, it gives CASSLLPRNNEQFF.

In this sample, this clonotype turned up many times. The chain uses TRBV7-9 and TRBJ1-3; tentatively, D is TRBD1 (5 bases). Per the germline V gene, CDR1 is SEHNR and CDR2 is FQNEAQ (reference sequence). The CDR3 length is 16 residues. Trimming left V 5 bases short and J 0 bases short, with 14 bases between. The CDR3 reads CASSRQQVFSGNTIYF. Written as DNA, the CDR3 is TGTGCCAGCAGCCGCCAACAGGTTTTCTCTGGAAACACCATATATTTT.